Described below is a single TCR beta chain sequence and its context. The antigen this receptor binds is unknown. From each donor, an approximately 2.5 ml peripheral blood sample was drawn into PAXgene tubes and stored at -80 degrees C. Without any T cell sorting, total RNA was extracted from whole blood using the PAXgene blood miRNA kit on an automated QIAcube. Peripheral blood from monozygotic twin pairs who were concordant or discordant for inflammatory bowel disease underwent deep TCRalpha and TCRbeta repertoire profiling using unique molecular barcoding. For every twin pair, smoking habits were documented, and each individual was categorised as a current, former or never smoker. The library was built by means of 5' RACE. For each TCR library, around 3,800 ng of total RNA was used. For each sample, cDNA was synthesized in eight separate reactions using SMARTScribe reverse transcriptase. During cDNA synthesis, unique molecular identifiers containing a 6-nucleotide sample barcode were introduced by template switching. TCRalpha and TCRbeta cDNA was amplified by two nested PCRs of about 15 and 9 cycles, with bead purification after each PCR. Before amplification, the cDNA was treated with uracil DNA-glycosylase and purified using the QIAquick PCR purification kit. The second PCR added Illumina TruSeq-compatible adapters along with sample-specific barcodes. TapeStation and Qubit were used to check library quality and concentration, and roughly 4.9 ng of each library was pooled. Pooled libraries were sequenced on an Illumina HiSeq2500 single-index Rapid Run with 2 x 100 bp reads and custom sequencing primers. On the authors' methods: UMI-based consensus assembly with MiGEC version 1.2.6 was used to correct PCR and sequencing errors. MiXCR version 2.1.1 handled V(D)J alignment, clonotype assembly and CDR3 extraction. To normalise gene usage, clonotype sharing and MAIT/NKT TCR abundance, the analysis used the top 1000, 10 000 and 20 000 clonotypes per sample. Diversity was computed as the inverse Simpson index with the vegan R package after downsampling to 27 000 UMIs. Paired Mann-Whitney U tests were applied to discordant twin pairs, with Benjamini-Hochberg correction for multiple testing. The reads underwent TCRdb reprocessing, giving one record for each CDR3 protein sequence and no DNA. TCRdb's processing, not the study's, gives the V and J calls here. The sample table holds around 380,000 distinct CDR3 sequences. Roughly 2.5% of the sample goes to the ten largest clones.

This entry comes from a study of monozygotic twins with inflammatory bowel disease (dated by TCRdb to between 2018 and 2020). Context from the whole study: The full study comprised some 30 monozygotic twin pairs: nine German pairs (four IBD-concordant, five IBD-discordant) and 19 IBD-discordant Danish pairs. Within discordant pairs, disease-associated traits were sought mainly by comparing IBD patients with their genetically identical healthy co-twins. Each individual had, on average, about 151 000 unique TCRalpha sequences and 181 000 unique TCRbeta sequences available for analysis. Findings and caveats that apply to the study as a whole: Concordant and discordant twins showed no difference in repertoire similarity, possibly because of limited statistical power. IBD patients had lower TCRbeta repertoire diversity, measured by the inverse Simpson index, than their healthy co-twins. Distinction between different T cell subtypes could not be achieved in the analysis. Background noise and inter-individual variability may have been introduced into the repertoires by the differing immunosuppressive treatments among patients. Fewer clonotypes were shared with other individuals by IBD patients than by healthy twins, most markedly in patients showing signs of disease activity. The results gave no support for a single strong signal or clonotype linked to IBD.

As encoded in the germline V gene, CDR1 is KGHSH while CDR2 is LQKENI. Spanning cysteine to phenylalanine, the CDR3 consists of 14 amino acids. DNA was not recorded. Sequencing was performed on blood. In this chain, TRBV18 is recombined with TRBJ2-7; the D gene TCRdb calls, TRBD1, cannot be checked with no DNA. This clonotype was obtained from a human donor with ulcerative colitis or Crohn's disease, or a healthy co-twin of an affected twin (not recorded which). CDR3 sequence: CASSGQGGSYEQYF.